The source of this T cell receptor beta chain is a study of T cell responses to AZD1222 COVID-19 vaccine. Findings and caveats of the study: Once two AZD1222 doses were given, Spike-specific TCR breadth and depth went up. Spike was spanned by vaccine-associated CD4 TCRs, with dominance at 160-218 and 743-854. The study reported that nearly half of spike-specific TCRs target unmutated variant regions. Just a handful of people given AZD1222 tested seropositive at baseline.

In its sample, this clone was seen a few times. The antigen is unknown. Germline V CDR1 and CDR2: KGHDR, SFDVKD. This CDR3 has 13 amino acids. The V end lost 4 bases, the J end lost 4 bases, and 9 bases lay between the germline ends. Using immunoSEQ multiplex PCR, the repertoire was profiled, and TCRdb retains in-frame clones only, with some absent. The data hold under 150,000 clones, with more than 90% observed a single time. This clonotype was obtained from an adult in good health. Source: peripheral blood, taken on day 0 of AZD1222 vaccination. The chain combines TRBV24-1 with TRBJ1-2; no firm D call. CDR3 sequence (DNA): TGTGCCACCAGTGACCAGTTCGGCTATGGCTACACCTTC. It encodes CATSDQFGYGYTF.